What follows describes a single TCR beta chain. Its antigen is still unknown. This specimen comes from a study of T cell responses to AZD1222 COVID-19 vaccine. Study outcomes and limitations: White British donors predominated, females outnumbered males, and clonal diversity was possibly underestimated.

Clones were read by immunoSEQ multiplex PCR, and TCRdb kept only the in-frame ones, dropping some. This sample has around 110,000 clones, with about nine tenths found just once. Germline-derived CDR1 and CDR2 are MNHEY and SVGAGI. The V gene lost 2 bases and the J gene lost 10 bases, with 14 bases spanning the gap. The CDR3 covers 13 residues. This sequence was found in an adult who received the AZD1222 COVID-19 vaccine. Material: peripheral blood, obtained 28 days after the second AZD1222 dose. The chain combines TRBV6-5 with TRBJ1-2, with D maybe TRBD1 (5 bases). Here the CDR3 DNA reads TGTGCCAGCAGTTACCTCGTTGAGGGGACCTACACCTTC. It codes for CASSYLVEGTYTF.